This record looks at one T cell receptor (beta chain) sequence and its context. No cognate antigen has been identified for it. Per-nucleotide qualities are absent, and no much larger clonotype sits a single base away. This specimen belongs to a study of sequential checkpoint blockade in melanoma (dated by TCRdb to about 2019). At the level of the whole study: In a 1:1 randomization, patients received either first-line nivolumab then ipilimumab (arm A) or ipilimumab then nivolumab (arm B). Maintenance nivolumab was given following each of the two trial sequences.

TCRbeta CDR3 regions were immunosequenced from genomic DNA with the immunoSEQ Assay. Genomic DNA was amplified by bias-controlled multiplex PCR before high-throughput sequencing. On the authors' methods: To quantify the absolute abundance of each unique TCRbeta CDR3 region, the sequences were collapsed and filtered. Clonality, defined as 1 minus Pielou's evenness, was calculated using only productive rearrangements. A previously published method was used to identify clones with significantly greater frequencies in on-treatment samples than in baseline samples. In TCRdb, the immuneACCESS table is reduced to in-frame sequences with V and J assigned. These tables do not hold every clone; where another copy was compared, an unresolved V gene accounts for under half, and the others remain unexplained. V, J and clone size reflect that table, while D and trimming were determined from the DNA. This sample comprises 25,000 to 35,000 clones, around 88% of them detected only once. Together, the top ten hold roughly 20% of the sample.

The treatment or condition tag for this specimen amounts to: randomized to nivolumab then ipilimumab (arm A) or the reverse (arm B). None of the trial patients had been given prior DNA-damaging chemotherapy. Thawed PBMCs were sorted on a FACS Aria II flow cytometer to isolate live CD3+CD8+ cells negative for CD19 and CD56. Samples were obtained from patients with melanoma enrolled in CheckMate 064, a randomized, open-label phase II trial of sequential checkpoint blockade. Leukapheresis was used to collect peripheral blood mononuclear cells, which were then purified with Ficoll-Paque and frozen in human serum with roughly 10% DMSO. Immediately after sorting, the purity of the sorted blood CD3+CD8+ cells was confirmed to be >98%, and DNA was then extracted. Broad study findings and their caveats: The model for predicting response that combines TCR metrics with mutation burden needs to be validated in larger, independent patient cohorts.

The germline V gene gives CDR1 as SGHTA and CDR2 as FQGNSA. The CDR3 starts with the cysteine, ends with the phenylalanine, and has 13 residues. The DNA shown is the 39-base CDR3, in frame from base 1. V is reduced by 4 bases and J by 5 bases, leaving a spacing of 12 bases between them. The receptor's source is a human donor with melanoma. The rearrangement combines TRBV7-2 with TRBJ2-7, with an unclear D gene assignment. Specimen: CD8+ T cells sorted from blood (inferred from file names), collected from a patient given nivolumab and ipilimumab in sequence. The CDR3 has the sequence CASSSGMYHEQYF. The DNA reads as follows: TGTGCCAGCAGCTCCGGTATGTACCACGAGCAGTACTTC.